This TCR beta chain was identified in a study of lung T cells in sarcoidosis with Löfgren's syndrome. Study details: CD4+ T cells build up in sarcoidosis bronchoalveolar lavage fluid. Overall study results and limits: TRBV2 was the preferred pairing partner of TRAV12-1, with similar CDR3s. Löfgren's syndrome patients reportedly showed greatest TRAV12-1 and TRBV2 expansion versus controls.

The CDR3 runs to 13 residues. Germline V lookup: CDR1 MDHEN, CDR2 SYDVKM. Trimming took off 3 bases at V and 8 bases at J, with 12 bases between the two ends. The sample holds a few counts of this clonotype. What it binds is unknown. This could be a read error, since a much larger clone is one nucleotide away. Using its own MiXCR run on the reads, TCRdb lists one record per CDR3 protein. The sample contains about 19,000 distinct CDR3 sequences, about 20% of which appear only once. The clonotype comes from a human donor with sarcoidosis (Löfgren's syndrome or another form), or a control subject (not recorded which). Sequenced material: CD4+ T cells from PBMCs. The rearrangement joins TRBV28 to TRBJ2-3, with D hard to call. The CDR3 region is CASSFPGATTQYF. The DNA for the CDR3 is TGTGCCAGCAGTTTTCCAGGTGCCACTACGCAGTATTTT.